Below, 21 T cell receptor beta chains from the same sample are listed, as sequenced in a study of regulatory T cells in long-lasting Graves disease. Time point defined: newly diagnosed GD, antithyroid drugs for less than 3 months. From RNA extracted from PBMCs, the TCR library was made. According to the study, TCR beta libraries were built with iRepertoire HTBI primers and CDR3-region Arm-PCR. TCRdb reprocessed the multiplex PCR reads via MiXCR and lists one record per CDR3 protein. The top ten hold 8.5% to 10% of the sample, which has about 540,000 distinct CDR3 sequences, 13% seen once. A further study also used this sample, focusing on T cells in Graves' hyperthyroidism and ophthalmopathy.

The material sequenced was peripheral blood mononuclear cells (PBMCs), taken at new diagnosis, from a patient treated with antithyroid drugs. These receptors were taken from a man younger than 40 with Graves disease.

The chain is built from TRBV6-2 or TRBV6-3 and TRBJ2-6; 7 bases match TRBD1. This CDR3 region has 18 residues. Trimming took 3 bases from V and 1 from J; bases not matched to a gene: 9. Germline V gene sequence: CDR1 MNHEY, CDR2 SVGEGT. CDR3 DNA: TGTGCCAGCAGTTATGCAGACAGGGTCCCTTCTGGGGCCAACGTCCTGACTTTC. It is translated as CASSYADRVPSGANVLTF.

This clonotype was seen at least ten times. This chain connects TRBV5-1 to TRBJ2-3; 13 bases map to TRBD2. The CDR3 is made up of 18 amino acids. J lost 9 bases, V lost 0 bases, and 13 bases had no gene match. CDR1 is SGHRS, CDR2 YFSETQ, per germline. CDR3 bases: TGCGCCAGCAGCTTGGGATCTGGACTAGCGGGAGTCCCAGTCACGCAGTATTTT. Protein: CASSLGSGLAGVPVTQYF.

The chain recombines TRBV2 with TRBJ2-5, with TRBD2 matching over 13 bases. CDR1 SNHLY and CDR2 FYNNEI come from the germline V gene. V lost 6 bases to trimming and J lost 4 bases; unmatched junction nucleotides: 5. CDR3 length equals 15 residues. The DNA of the CDR3 is TGTGCCAGCAGGTCGGGACTAGCGGGGCGAGAGACCCAGTACTTC. Protein sequence: CASRSGLAGRETQYF.

The sample holds many counts of this clonotype. The V call is TRBV20-1, the J call TRBJ2-1, with D possibly called TRBD1 or TRBD2 (6 bases each). The germline CDR1 and CDR2 sequences are DFQATT and SNEGSKA (reference sequence). The CDR3 is 14 residues long. The germline V and J ends were trimmed by 0 bases and 8 bases, with 14 bases remaining between them. CDR3 coding DNA: TGCAGTGCTAGAGATAGCGGAGGGGGGCATGAGCAGTTCTTC. Encoded protein: CSARDSGGGHEQFF.

Details on this clonotype: Lacking the conserved final phenylalanine or tryptophan, this CDR3 likely reflects a read error. V usage is TRBV27 and J usage is TRBJ2-7; D is perhaps TRBD2 (6 bases). The CDR3 is 15 amino acids. CDR1 is MNHEY and CDR2 is SMNVEV in the germline V gene (reference sequence). V was trimmed by 7 bases and J by 6 bases, leaving 22 bases between them. DNA for the CDR3: TGTGCCAGCAACCCGGCGGGACGGACCCCGAGCGAGCAGTACCTC. It translates to CASNPAGRTPSEQYL.

This clonotype appeared many times. This chain links TRBV19 with TRBJ1-4; D possibly corresponds to TRBD1 (5 bases). CDR1 and CDR2 (germline): LNHDA, SQIVND (reference sequence). The CDR3 spans 15 residues. Trimming took 9 bases from V and 12 from J, leaving 26 bases between them. The CDR3 protein is CASTPFRDGTEELFF. CDR3 DNA sequence: TGTGCCAGCACACCGTTCCGGGACGGGACTGAGGAACTGTTTTTT.

This clonotype was seen many times. One junction end does not reproduce the germline sequence, and a read error may be involved. The chain couples TRBV7-7 to TRBJ2-5, with a tentative D call TRBD2 (6 bases). Germline V gives CDR1 SSHAT, CDR2 FNYEAQ (reference sequence). This CDR3 spans 13 amino acids. The CDR3 reads CASSLTLAETQYF. CDR3 sequence (DNA): TGTGCTAGCAGCTTAACCCTAGCGGAGACCCAGTACTTC.

In its sample, this clonotype was seen many times. The rearrangement links TRBV20-1 to TRBJ1-1; 7 nucleotides align to TRBD1. CDR1 DFQATT and CDR2 SNEGSKA come from the germline V gene (reference sequence). The length of the CDR3 is 15 residues. V gave up 5 bases and J gave up 0 bases; unmatched junction bases: 9. The CDR3 sequence: CSAPRQGQLNTEAFF. CDR3 sequence (DNA): TGCAGTGCTCCCCGCCAGGGACAGTTGAACACTGAAGCTTTCTTT.

This clonotype occurred a few times. The V and J genes are TRBV20-1 and TRBJ1-3; 10 nucleotides match TRBD1. After removal of 4 bases from V and 5 bases from J, the junction contained 8 bases not matched to a gene. Germline V gene data show CDR1 as DFQATT and CDR2 as SNEGSKA (reference sequence). The CDR3 extends over 15 amino acids. CDR3 loop: CSATNRDRGRNTIYF. As DNA, the CDR3 is TGCAGTGCTACGAACCGGGACAGGGGAAGAAACACCATATATTTT.

This clonotype was observed a few times. The chain couples TRBV14 to TRBJ2-5; 7 bases match TRBD1. V lost 1 base and J lost 1; bases outside the gene matches: 3. CDR1 SGHDN and CDR2 FVKESK come from the germline V gene. The CDR3 has 15 amino acids. The CDR3: CASSQGQGTQETQYF. The CDR3 DNA sequence: TGTGCCAGCAGCCAAGGACAGGGTACCCAAGAGACCCAGTACTTC.

This clonotype was observed many times. CDR3 residues: CASSSMDRARYEQYF. As DNA, the CDR3 is TGTGCCAGCAGCTCCATGGACAGGGCTCGTTACGAGCAGTACTTC. V usage is TRBV12-3 or TRBV12-4 and J usage is TRBJ2-7; 8 nucleotides line up with TRBD1. This CDR3 is 15 amino acids long. Trimming cost V 6 bases and J 4 bases; bases outside gene matches: 11.

The chain recombines TRBV5-8 with TRBJ1-4; D ambiguous. This CDR3 spans 13 amino acids. V was shortened by 4 bases and J by 11 bases, with 15 bases between the two germline ends. Per the germline V gene, CDR1 is SGHTS and CDR2 is YDEGEE. The CDR3 DNA reads as TGTGCCAGCAGCCTACATGAAGGGCGGAAACTGTTTTTT. Translated: CASSLHEGRKLFF.

The sample holds many counts of this clonotype. V is TRBV12-3 or TRBV12-4 and J is TRBJ1-5, with D perhaps matching TRBD1 (5 bases). V was clipped by 6 bases and J by 0 bases, with 15 bases between them. The CDR3 totals 16 residues. Here the CDR3 DNA reads TGTGCCAGCAGCCACGGGACGGAGTATAGCAATCAGCCCCAGCATTTT. It encodes CASSHGTEYSNQPQHF.

This clonotype has at least ten counts. The chain carries TRBV11-2 and TRBJ2-3, with D possibly matching TRBD2 (7 bases). This CDR3 has 16 amino acids. In germline, CDR1 is SGHAT, CDR2 FQNNGV. Trimming shortened V by 5 bases and J by 3 bases, and 18 bases separated the two germline ends. In DNA form, the CDR3 reads TGTGCCAGCAGCCCATGGGGGGGGCTAGGGACAGATACGCAGTATTTT. This gives the protein CASSPWGGLGTDTQYF.

The chain has TRBV12-3 or TRBV12-4 and TRBJ1-5; D is possibly TRBD1 (5 bases). This CDR3 comprises 15 residues. The V gene lost 6 bases and the J gene lost 3 bases, with 15 bases spanning the gap. This CDR3 reads CASSPTDSYNQPQHF. CDR3 in DNA: TGTGCCAGCAGCCCTACCGACAGTTACAATCAGCCCCAGCATTTT.

This clonotype was picked up a small number of times. J is TRBJ1-5 and V is TRBV19; D is unresolved. Germline CDR1 and CDR2: LNHDA and SQIVND (reference sequence). The V and J ends lost 6 bases and 4 bases respectively, with 19 bases between them. The CDR3 covers 16 residues. For the CDR3, the DNA is TGTGCCAGTAGCACAGCGGACTTCCACTTTAATCAGCCCCAGCATTTT. It is translated as CASSTADFHFNQPQHF.

Regarding this clonotype: A much larger clone differs from this one at a single base, so this may be a read error. The chain links TRBV6-2 or TRBV6-3 to TRBJ2-1; no firm D call. Germline V gene sequence: CDR1 MNHEY, CDR2 SVGEGT. V lost 6 bases and J 10 bases, leaving 22 bases between the germline ends. CDR3 length equals 15 residues. This CDR3 reads CASSTYGQRRNEQFF. The CDR3 DNA is TGTGCCAGCAGCACCTACGGGCAGAGACGGAACGAGCAGTTCTTC.

This clonotype was recorded at least ten times. The V and J genes are TRBV2 and TRBJ2-1, with D possibly being TRBD2 (6 bases). Germline CDR1 reads SNHLY; CDR2 reads FYNNEI. CDR3 size: 15 residues. The V gene lost 4 bases and the J gene lost 2 bases, with 12 bases spanning the gap. The CDR3 DNA follows: TGTGCCAGCAGTGGACACCCGGGAGCCTACAATGAGCAGTTCTTC. Translation gives CASSGHPGAYNEQFF.

J is TRBJ2-2 and V is TRBV14; 7 nucleotides agree with TRBD2. This CDR3 region has 15 residues. In germline, CDR1 is SGHDN, CDR2 FVKESK. Trimming removed 5 bases from V and 7 bases from J; junction bases left unmatched: 10. CDR3 sequence reads: CASSSSGLRSGELFF. The DNA for the CDR3 is TGTGCCAGCAGCTCTTCGGGACTAAGGAGCGGGGAGCTGTTTTTT. Combining the CDR3 with reference TRBV14 and TRBJ2-2 gives the whole variable domain EAGVTQFPSHSVIEKGQTVTLRCDPISGHDNLYWYRRVMGKEIKFLLHFVKESKQDESGMPNNRFLAERTGGTYSTLKVQPAELEDSGVYFCASSSSGLRSGELFFGEGSRLTVL.

The table lists this clonotype with many counts. J is TRBJ1-1 and V is TRBV5-5, with D unclear. This CDR3 region has 13 residues. V was pared by 2 bases and J by 6 bases, with 11 bases between. Germline V gene data show CDR1 as SGHKS and CDR2 as YYEKEE (reference sequence). The CDR3: CASSLQGHAEAFF. The DNA for the CDR3 is TGTGCCAGCAGCTTACAAGGGCACGCTGAAGCTTTCTTT.

CDR3 region: CASSPDHAGRETQYF. The CDR3 nucleotides read TGTGCCAGCAGCCCCGACCACGCAGGACGAGAGACCCAGTACTTC. V and J are TRBV11-2 and TRBJ2-5; D call uncertain. V shed 5 bases and J shed 4 bases, with 17 bases lying between them. The V gene's germline CDR1 is SGHAT and CDR2 FQNNGV. The length of the CDR3 is 15 residues.